This record looks at one TCR beta chain sequence and its context. Its matching antigen is unknown. The donors comprised healthy bone marrow donors. The CDR3 spans 15 residues. After removal of 4 bases from V and 6 bases from J, the junction contained 7 bases not matched to a gene. Germline values: CDR1 SGHTA, CDR2 FQGNSA. Primers for the PCR totalled 60 Vbeta and 13 Jbeta. Sequencing used immunoSEQ multiplex PCR; TCRdb keeps in-frame clones, though not all of them. The table shows some 120,000 clones, with 50% to 65% occurring only once. The entry originates in a study of cytomegalovirus exposure and HLA in healthy donors. Study-level findings and limits: Judged likely to be a sequencing artifact was a cluster of highly shared sequence variants.

This chain links TRBV7-2 with TRBJ2-1, with TRBD2 matching over 9 bases. The sequence derives from a woman between 35 and 50 years old in good health and CMV-seropositive. Sequenced sample: PBMCs. The CDR3 spells CASSSSGIRTNEQFF. CDR3 DNA: TGTGCCAGCAGCTCTAGCGGGATTCGCACCAATGAGCAGTTCTTC.